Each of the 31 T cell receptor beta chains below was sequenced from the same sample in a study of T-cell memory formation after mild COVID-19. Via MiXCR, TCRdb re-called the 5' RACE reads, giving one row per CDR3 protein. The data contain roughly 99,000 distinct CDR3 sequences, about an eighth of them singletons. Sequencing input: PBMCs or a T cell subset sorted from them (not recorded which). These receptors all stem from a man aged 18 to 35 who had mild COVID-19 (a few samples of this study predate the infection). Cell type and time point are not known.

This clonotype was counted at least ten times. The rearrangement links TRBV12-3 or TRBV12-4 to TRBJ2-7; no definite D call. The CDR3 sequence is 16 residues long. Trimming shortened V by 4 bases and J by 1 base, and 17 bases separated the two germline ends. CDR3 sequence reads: CASSSPHIDGSYEQYF. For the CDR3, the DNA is TGTGCCAGCAGTTCGCCCCACATCGATGGATCCTACGAGCAGTACTTC.

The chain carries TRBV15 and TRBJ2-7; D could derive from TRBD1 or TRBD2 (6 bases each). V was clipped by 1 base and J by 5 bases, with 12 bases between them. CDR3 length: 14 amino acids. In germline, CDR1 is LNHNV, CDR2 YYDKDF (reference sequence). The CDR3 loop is CATSRAGAGNEQYF. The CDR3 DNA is TGTGCCACCAGCAGAGCGGGGGCGGGAAACGAGCAGTACTTC.

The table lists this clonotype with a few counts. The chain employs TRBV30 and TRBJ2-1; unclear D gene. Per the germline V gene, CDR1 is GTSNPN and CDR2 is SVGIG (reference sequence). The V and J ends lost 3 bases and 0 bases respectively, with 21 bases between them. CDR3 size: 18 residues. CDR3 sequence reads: CAWSLGPSGLSSYNEQFF. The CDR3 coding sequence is TGTGCCTGGAGCCTAGGTCCCTCAGGTCTAAGCTCCTACAATGAGCAGTTCTTC.

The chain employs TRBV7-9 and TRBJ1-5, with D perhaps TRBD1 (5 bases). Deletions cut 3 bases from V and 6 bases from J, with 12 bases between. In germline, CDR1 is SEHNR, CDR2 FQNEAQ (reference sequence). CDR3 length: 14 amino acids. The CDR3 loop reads CASSLGQGSQPQHF. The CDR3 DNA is TGTGCCAGCAGCTTGGGGCAGGGAAGTCAGCCCCAGCATTTT. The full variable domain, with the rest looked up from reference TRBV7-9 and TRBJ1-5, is DTGVSQNPRHKITKRGQNVTFRCDPISEHNRLYWYRQTLGQGPEFLTYFQNEAQLEKSRLLSDRFSAERPKGSFSTLEIQRTEQGDSAMYLCASSLGQGSQPQHFGDGTRLSIL.

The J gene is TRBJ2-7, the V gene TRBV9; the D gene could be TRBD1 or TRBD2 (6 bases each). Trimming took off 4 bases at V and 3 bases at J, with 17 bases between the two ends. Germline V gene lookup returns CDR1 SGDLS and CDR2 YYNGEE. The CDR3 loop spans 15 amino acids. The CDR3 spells CASSLEGGPNYEQYF. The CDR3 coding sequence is TGTGCCAGCAGCCTAGAGGGGGGTCCCAACTACGAGCAGTACTTC.

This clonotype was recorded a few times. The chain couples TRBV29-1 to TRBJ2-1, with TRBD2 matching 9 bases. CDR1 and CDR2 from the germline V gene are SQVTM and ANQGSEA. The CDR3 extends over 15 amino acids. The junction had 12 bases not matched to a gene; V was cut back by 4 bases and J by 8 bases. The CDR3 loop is CSVVERRGGGDEQFF. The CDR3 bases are TGCAGCGTTGTGGAAAGGCGGGGGGGCGGCGATGAGCAGTTCTTC.

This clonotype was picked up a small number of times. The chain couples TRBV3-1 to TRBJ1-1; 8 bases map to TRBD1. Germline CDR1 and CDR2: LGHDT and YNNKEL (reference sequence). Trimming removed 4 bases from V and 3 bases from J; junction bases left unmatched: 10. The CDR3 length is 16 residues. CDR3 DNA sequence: TGTGCCAGCAGCCCCTTCCCGACAGGGGTGGACACTGAAGCTTTCTTT. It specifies CASSPFPTGVDTEAFF.

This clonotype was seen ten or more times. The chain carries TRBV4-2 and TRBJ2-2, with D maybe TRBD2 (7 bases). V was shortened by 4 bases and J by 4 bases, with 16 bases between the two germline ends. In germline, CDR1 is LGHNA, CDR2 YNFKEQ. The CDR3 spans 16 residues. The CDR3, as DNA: TGTGCCAGCAGCCCTAAGGGGGGGGCCCTCACCGGGGAGCTGTTTTTT. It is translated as CASSPKGGALTGELFF.

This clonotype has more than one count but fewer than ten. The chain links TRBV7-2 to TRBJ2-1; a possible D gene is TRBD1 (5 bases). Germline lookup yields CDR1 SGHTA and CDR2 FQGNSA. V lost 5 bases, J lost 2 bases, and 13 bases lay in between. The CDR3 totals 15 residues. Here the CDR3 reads CASSDVTGPYNEQFF. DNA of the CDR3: TGTGCCAGCAGCGACGTAACAGGACCCTACAATGAGCAGTTCTTC. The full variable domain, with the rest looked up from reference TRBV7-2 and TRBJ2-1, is GAGVSQSPSNKVTEKGKDVELRCDPISGHTALYWYRQSLGQGLEFLIYFQGNSAPDKSGLPSDRFSAERTGGSVSTLTIQRTQQEDSAVYLCASSDVTGPYNEQFFGPGTRLTVL.

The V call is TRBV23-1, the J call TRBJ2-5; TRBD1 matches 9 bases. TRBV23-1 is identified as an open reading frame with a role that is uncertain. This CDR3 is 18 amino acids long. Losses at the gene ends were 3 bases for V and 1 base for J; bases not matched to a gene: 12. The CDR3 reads CASSHIFTGGAPQETQYF. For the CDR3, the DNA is TGCGCCAGCAGTCACATCTTTACAGGGGGCGCTCCCCAAGAGACCCAGTACTTC.

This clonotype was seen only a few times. CDR3 nucleotide sequence: TGCGCCAGCAGTGAGTCGTGGGGACTAGTGAACAATGAGCAGTTCTTC. Amino acid sequence: CASSESWGLVNNEQFF. The J gene is TRBJ2-1, the V gene TRBV10-2, with 8 bases that match TRBD2. V lost 0 bases, J lost 5 bases, and 6 bases stayed unmatched. Germline CDR1 WSHSY, CDR2 SAAADI. The CDR3 runs 16 residues.

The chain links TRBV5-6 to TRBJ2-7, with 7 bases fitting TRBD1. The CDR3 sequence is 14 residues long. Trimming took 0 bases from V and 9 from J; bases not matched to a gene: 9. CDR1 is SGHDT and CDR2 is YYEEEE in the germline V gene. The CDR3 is CASSLGDRTSGQYV. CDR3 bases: TGTGCCAGCAGCTTGGGGGACAGAACCTCCGGGCAGTACGTC.

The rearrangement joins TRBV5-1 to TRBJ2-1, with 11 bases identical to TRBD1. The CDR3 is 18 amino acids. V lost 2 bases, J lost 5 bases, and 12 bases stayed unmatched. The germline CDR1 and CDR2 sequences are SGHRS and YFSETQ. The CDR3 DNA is TGCGCCAGCAGCTTTTTGAAAGAACCGGGACAGGGGGACAATGAGCAGTTCTTC. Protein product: CASSFLKEPGQGDNEQFF.

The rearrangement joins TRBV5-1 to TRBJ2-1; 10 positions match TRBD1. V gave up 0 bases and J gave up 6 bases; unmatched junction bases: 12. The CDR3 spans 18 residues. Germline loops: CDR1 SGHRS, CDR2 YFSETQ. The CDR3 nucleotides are TGCGCCAGCAGCTTGGCCTACACGGGACAGGGGACAACCAATGAGCAGTTCTTC. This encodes CASSLAYTGQGTTNEQFF.

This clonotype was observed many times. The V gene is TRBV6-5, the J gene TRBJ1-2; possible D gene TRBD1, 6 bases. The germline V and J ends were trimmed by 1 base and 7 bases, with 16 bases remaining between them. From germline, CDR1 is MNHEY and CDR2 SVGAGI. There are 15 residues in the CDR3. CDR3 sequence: CASSYLPTGKGGYTF. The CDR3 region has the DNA TGTGCCAGCAGTTACTTGCCCACAGGGAAAGGTGGCTACACCTTC.

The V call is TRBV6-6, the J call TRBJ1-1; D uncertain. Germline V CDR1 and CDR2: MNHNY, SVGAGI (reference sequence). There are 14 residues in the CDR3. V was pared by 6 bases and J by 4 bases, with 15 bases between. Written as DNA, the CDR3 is TGTGCCAGCAGCCGAAAGAGTTTAGGCACTGAAGCTTTCTTT. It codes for CASSRKSLGTEAFF.

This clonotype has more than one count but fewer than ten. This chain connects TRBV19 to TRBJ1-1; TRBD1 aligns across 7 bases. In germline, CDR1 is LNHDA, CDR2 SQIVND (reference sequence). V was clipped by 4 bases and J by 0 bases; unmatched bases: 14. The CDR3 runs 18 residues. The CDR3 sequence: CASSKTHQGGGLNTEAFF. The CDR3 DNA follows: TGTGCCAGTAGTAAAACCCACCAGGGGGGAGGCCTGAACACTGAAGCTTTCTTT.

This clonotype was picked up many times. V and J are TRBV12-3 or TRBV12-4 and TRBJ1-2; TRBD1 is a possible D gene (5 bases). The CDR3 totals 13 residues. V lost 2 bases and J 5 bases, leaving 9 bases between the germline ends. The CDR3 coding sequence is TGTGCCAGCAGTTTACGAGGGGATTATGGCTACACCTTC. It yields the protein CASSLRGDYGYTF.

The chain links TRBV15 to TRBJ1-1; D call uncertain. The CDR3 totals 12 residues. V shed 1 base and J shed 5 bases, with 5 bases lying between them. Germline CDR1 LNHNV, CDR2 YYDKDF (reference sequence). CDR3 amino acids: CATSRVETEAFF. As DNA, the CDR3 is TGTGCCACCAGCAGAGTGGAGACTGAAGCTTTCTTT.

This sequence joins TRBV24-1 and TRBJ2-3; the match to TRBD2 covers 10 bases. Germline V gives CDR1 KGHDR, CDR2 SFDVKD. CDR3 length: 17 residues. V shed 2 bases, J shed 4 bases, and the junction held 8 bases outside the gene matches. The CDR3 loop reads CATSDWNVAGGADTQYF. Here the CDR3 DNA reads TGTGCCACCAGTGATTGGAACGTAGCGGGGGGAGCAGATACGCAGTATTTT.

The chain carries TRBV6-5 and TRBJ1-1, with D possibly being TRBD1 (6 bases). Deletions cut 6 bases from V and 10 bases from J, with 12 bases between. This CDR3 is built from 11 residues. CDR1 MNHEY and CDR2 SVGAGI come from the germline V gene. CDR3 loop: CASRSGDGAFF. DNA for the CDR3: TGTGCCAGCAGGTCAGGGGATGGAGCTTTCTTT.

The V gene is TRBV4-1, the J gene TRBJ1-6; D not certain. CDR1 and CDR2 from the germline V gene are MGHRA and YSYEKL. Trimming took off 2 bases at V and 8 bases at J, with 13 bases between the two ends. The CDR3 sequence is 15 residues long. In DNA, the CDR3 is TGCGCCAGCAGCCAACCGGGCCCGGGCCATTCACCCCTCCACTTT. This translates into CASSQPGPGHSPLHF.

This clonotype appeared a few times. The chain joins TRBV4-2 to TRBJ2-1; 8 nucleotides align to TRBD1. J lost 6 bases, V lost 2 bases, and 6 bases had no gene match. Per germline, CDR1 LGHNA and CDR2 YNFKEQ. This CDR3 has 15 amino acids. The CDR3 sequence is CASSQSQGAGNEQFF. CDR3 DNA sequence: TGTGCCAGCAGCCAAAGTCAGGGGGCCGGCAATGAGCAGTTCTTC.

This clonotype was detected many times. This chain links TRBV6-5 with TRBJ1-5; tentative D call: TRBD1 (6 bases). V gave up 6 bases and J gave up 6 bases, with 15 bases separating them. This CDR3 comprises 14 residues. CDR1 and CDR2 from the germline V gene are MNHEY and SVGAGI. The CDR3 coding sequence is TGTGCCAGCAGCCCCTCGGACAGTCCTCAGCCCCAGCATTTT. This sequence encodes CASSPSDSPQPQHF.

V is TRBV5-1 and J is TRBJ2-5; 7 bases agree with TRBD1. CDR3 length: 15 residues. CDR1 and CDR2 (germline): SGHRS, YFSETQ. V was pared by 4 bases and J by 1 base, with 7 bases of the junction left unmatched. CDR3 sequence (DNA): TGCGCCAGCAGCCCCGACAGGGACCTCCAAGAGACCCAGTACTTC. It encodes CASSPDRDLQETQYF.

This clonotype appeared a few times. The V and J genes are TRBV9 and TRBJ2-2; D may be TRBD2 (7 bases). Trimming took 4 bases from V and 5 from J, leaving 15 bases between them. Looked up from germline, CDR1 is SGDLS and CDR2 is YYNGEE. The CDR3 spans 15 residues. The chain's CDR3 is CASSPEGGRTGELFF. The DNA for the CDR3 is TGTGCCAGCAGCCCTGAGGGGGGGCGGACCGGGGAGCTGTTTTTT.

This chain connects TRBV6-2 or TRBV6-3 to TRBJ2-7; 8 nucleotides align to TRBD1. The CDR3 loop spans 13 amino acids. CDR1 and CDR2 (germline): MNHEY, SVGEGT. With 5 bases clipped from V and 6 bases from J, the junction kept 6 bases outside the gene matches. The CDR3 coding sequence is TGTGCCAGCAGTCGGACAGGGCTCTCCGAGCAGTACTTC. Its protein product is CASSRTGLSEQYF.

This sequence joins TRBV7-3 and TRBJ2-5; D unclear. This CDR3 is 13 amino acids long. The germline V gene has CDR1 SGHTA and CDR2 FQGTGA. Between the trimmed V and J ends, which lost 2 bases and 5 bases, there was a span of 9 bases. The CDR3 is CASSLGPGETQYF. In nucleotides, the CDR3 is TGTGCCAGCAGCTTAGGGCCCGGGGAGACCCAGTACTTC.

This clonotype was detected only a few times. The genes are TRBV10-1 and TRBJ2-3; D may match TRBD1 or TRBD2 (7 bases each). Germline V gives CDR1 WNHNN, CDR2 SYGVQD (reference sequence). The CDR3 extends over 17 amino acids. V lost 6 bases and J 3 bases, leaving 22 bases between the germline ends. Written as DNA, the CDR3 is TGCGCCAGCAGCCCGACCGGGACCCAGGGGGGGACAGATACGCAGTATTTT. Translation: CASSPTGTQGGTDTQYF.

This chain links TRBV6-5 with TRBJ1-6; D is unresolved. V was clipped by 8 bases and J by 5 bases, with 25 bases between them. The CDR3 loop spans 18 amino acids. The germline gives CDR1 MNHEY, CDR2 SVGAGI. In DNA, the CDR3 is TGTGCCAGCTCGGCGTCCAGGATACAGCCGCTTAATAATTCACCCCTCCACTTT. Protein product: CASSASRIQPLNNSPLHF.

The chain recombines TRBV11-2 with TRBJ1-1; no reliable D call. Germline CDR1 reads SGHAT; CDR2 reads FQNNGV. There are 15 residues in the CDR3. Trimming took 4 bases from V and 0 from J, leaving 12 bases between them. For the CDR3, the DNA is TGTGCCAGCAGCTGGGCCCAGGACTTGAACACTGAAGCTTTCTTT. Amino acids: CASSWAQDLNTEAFF.